The 12 T cell receptor beta chains below all came from one sample that was sequenced in a study of beta chain features in type 1 diabetes. Expressed TCRB transcripts were sequenced after all isolated RNA was converted to cDNA. The assay was immunoSEQ multiplex PCR, and TCRdb's table has in-frame clones only and misses some. The table records 130,000 or so clones, around 8.7% of them present only once. Sequencing was done on a sample of central memory CD4+ T cells from blood. The receptors come from a man aged 18 to 29 in good health.

This clone came up many times. The chain combines TRBV7-3 with TRBJ2-1; the D is unclear. The CDR3 consists of 12 residues. Looked up from germline, CDR1 is SGHTA and CDR2 is FQGTGA. The V and J ends lost 1 base and 8 bases respectively, with 6 bases between them. Written as DNA, the CDR3 is TGTGCCAGCAGCTTAAGTGGCTATGAGCAGTTCTTC. It translates to CASSLSGYEQFF.

This clone came up a few times. The CDR3 here is CARTGSRATDTQYF. The DNA for the CDR3 is TGTGCCAGGACCGGGTCCCGCGCCACAGATACGCAGTATTTT. The rearrangement joins TRBV25-1 to TRBJ2-3, with D hard to call. V lost 9 bases to trimming and J lost 2 bases, with 15 bases between them. The CDR3 consists of 14 residues. Germline V lookup: CDR1 MGHDK, CDR2 SYGVNS.

A few counts support this clone. V gene TRBV30 combines with J gene TRBJ2-6, with a tentative D call TRBD2 (5 bases). The ends were cut back, 2 bases at V and 4 bases at J, with 18 bases in the middle. CDR3 length: 17 amino acids. CDR1 GTSNPN and CDR2 SVGIG come from the germline V gene (reference sequence). The chain's CDR3 is CAWSRDGDGRGANVLTF. The CDR3 nucleotides read TGTGCCTGGAGTAGAGACGGGGATGGTCGGGGGGCCAACGTCCTGACTTTC.

This clone was seen only a few times. The gene calls are TRBV7-6 and TRBJ2-7; 7 bases are shared with TRBD1. Germline V CDR1 and CDR2: SGHVS, FNYEAQ. CDR3 length: 17 residues. The J segment lost 5 bases and the V segment lost 2 bases, leaving 15 bases of the junction unmatched. The CDR3 here is CASSLRAPLTGSHEQYF. In DNA form, the CDR3 reads TGTGCCAGCAGCTTACGCGCGCCGTTGACAGGGTCCCACGAGCAGTACTTC.

This clone was observed a handful of times. The CDR3 bases are TGTGCCAGCAGCCTCTCCGTACGAGGACGGGGGAATTCACCCCTCCACTTT. Protein product: CASSLSVRGRGNSPLHF. V usage is TRBV9 and J usage is TRBJ1-6; tentative D call: TRBD1 (5 bases). V shed 4 bases and J shed 7 bases, with 21 bases lying between them. CDR1 is SGDLS and CDR2 is YYNGEE in the germline V gene. The CDR3 covers 17 residues.

This clone was recorded a few times. CDR3 DNA: TGTGCCAGCAGCGTAGAGGGACTAGCTCGCACAGATACGCAGTATTTT. It encodes CASSVEGLARTDTQYF. V and J are TRBV9 and TRBJ2-3; 9 nucleotides match TRBD2. Germline CDR1 is SGDLS and CDR2 is YYNGEE. V shed 0 bases, J shed 1 base, and the junction held 3 bases outside the gene matches. The CDR3 sequence is 16 residues long. The whole variable domain, remainder taken from reference TRBV9 and TRBJ2-3, is DSGVTQTPKHLITATGQRVTLRCSPRSGDLSVYWYQQSLDQGLQFLIQYYNGEERAKGNILERFSAQQFPDLHSELNLSSLELGDSALYFCASSVEGLARTDTQYFGPGTRLTVL.

This clone was seen only a few times. This sequence joins TRBV15 and TRBJ2-3; 11 nucleotides line up with TRBD2. The V and J ends lost 0 bases and 4 bases, in that order; junction bases with no gene match: 9. The germline V gene has CDR1 LNHNV and CDR2 YYDKDF (reference sequence). The CDR3 extends over 18 amino acids. The CDR3 coding sequence is TGTGCCACCAGCAGAGAGAGGGTAGCGGGGGGGCCCTCAGATACGCAGTATTTT. Its protein is CATSRERVAGGPSDTQYF.

This clone was counted between two and nine times. The chain carries TRBV30 and TRBJ2-3, with 8 bases that match TRBD2. V shed 3 bases, J shed 0 bases, and the junction held 8 bases outside the gene matches. The CDR3 extends over 16 amino acids. Germline CDR1 is GTSNPN and CDR2 is SVGIG (reference sequence). The CDR3 reads CAWSSGGHWSTDTQYF. The DNA for the CDR3 is TGTGCCTGGAGCTCGGGGGGGCATTGGAGCACAGATACGCAGTATTTT.

This chain joins TRBV27 and TRBJ2-2, with D unresolved. Trimming shortened V by 3 bases and J by 4 bases, and 9 bases separated the two germline ends. The CDR3 runs to 14 residues. Germline assignment: CDR1 MNHEY and CDR2 SMNVEV (reference sequence). The CDR3 region is CASSFMVVTGELFF. In nucleotides, the CDR3 is TGTGCCAGCAGTTTCATGGTAGTCACCGGGGAGCTGTTTTTT.

The chain has TRBV19 and TRBJ1-1, with D unclear. Trimming removed 4 bases from V and 3 bases from J, with 3 bases in between. The CDR3 is made up of 11 amino acids. Germline-derived CDR1 and CDR2 are LNHDA and SQIVND (reference sequence). The CDR3 is CASSRDTEAFF. The CDR3 DNA reads as TGTGCCAGTAGTAGAGACACTGAAGCTTTCTTT.

This clone was counted ten times or more. The V call is TRBV7-3, the J call TRBJ1-2; 8 bases agree with TRBD1. V shed 5 bases, J shed 4 bases, and the junction held 3 bases outside the gene matches. CDR1 is SGHTA, CDR2 FQGTGA, per germline. The CDR3 covers 13 residues. CDR3 nucleotides: TGTGCCAGCAGCCAAGGACAGGGCTATGGCTACACCTTC. Translated: CASSQGQGYGYTF.

J is TRBJ2-2 and V is TRBV7-2, with 8 bases identical to TRBD2. V lost 9 bases and J lost 1; bases outside the gene matches: 4. The V gene's germline CDR1 is SGHTA and CDR2 FQGNSA. The CDR3 spans 14 residues. The CDR3 loop reads CASGSGGNTGELFF. Written as DNA, the CDR3 is TGTGCCAGTGGGAGCGGGGGGAACACCGGGGAGCTGTTTTTT.